Presented here are 20 T cell receptor beta chains from one specimen sequenced in a study of early T cells in non-severe SARS-CoV-2 infection. TCRdb ran MiXCR on the 5' RACE reads and lists one entry per CDR3 protein. The sample comprises 20,000 to 25,000 distinct CDR3 sequences, 5.3% of which are singletons, and roughly 10% rests with the top ten. The sequencing input was whole blood. The receptors originated from an adult who was a healthcare worker with PCR-confirmed SARS-CoV-2 infection or an uninfected control (not recorded which).

This clonotype was counted at least ten times. The rearrangement uses TRBV29-1 and TRBJ2-2; 9 nucleotides line up with TRBD2. CDR1 is SQVTM and CDR2 is ANQGSEA in the germline V gene. The CDR3 loop spans 15 amino acids. Trimming at V came to 3 bases and at J to 7 bases, leaving 9 bases not matched to a gene. For the CDR3, the DNA is TGCAGCGTTGAGGTCGCGGGAGGGCCGTACGGGGAGCTGTTTTTT. Its protein is CSVEVAGGPYGELFF.

This clonotype was counted at least ten times. The chain employs TRBV7-6 and TRBJ1-2; maybe TRBD1 (6 bases). Trimming left V 5 bases short and J 0 bases short, with 7 bases between. CDR3 length: 13 residues. CDR1 is SGHVS, CDR2 FNYEAQ, per germline. This chain's CDR3 is CASSRQANYGYTF. DNA of the CDR3: TGTGCCAGCAGCCGACAGGCTAACTATGGCTACACCTTC.

With respect to this clonotype: A single base separates this from a much larger clone, so it may be a read error. This chain connects TRBV5-4 to TRBJ1-1; 8 bases align to TRBD1. Per the germline V gene, CDR1 is SGHNT and CDR2 is YYREEE (reference sequence). This CDR3 region has 14 residues. Trimming at V came to 3 bases and at J to 0 bases, leaving 1 base not matched to a gene. This CDR3 reads CASSSTGVNTEAFF. The CDR3 DNA is TGTGCCAGCAGCTCGACAGGGGTGAACACTGAAGCTTTCTTT.

The table lists this clonotype with many counts. The chain carries TRBV11-2 and TRBJ2-1; TRBD2 matches 12 bases. Germline values: CDR1 SGHAT, CDR2 FQNNGV. Trimming took 4 bases from V and 8 from J; bases not matched to a gene: 9. The CDR3 runs 16 residues. The CDR3 loop is CASSSTTSGRIHEQFF. CDR3 sequence (DNA): TGTGCCAGCAGCTCGACGACTAGCGGGAGAATCCATGAGCAGTTCTTC.

The J gene is TRBJ1-6, the V gene TRBV9; tentative D call: TRBD1 (5 bases). Trimming cost V 5 bases and J 10 bases, with 19 bases left between them. The CDR3 loop spans 15 amino acids. CDR1 is SGDLS and CDR2 is YYNGEE in the germline V gene. The chain's CDR3 is CASRSREGESSPLHF. CDR3 nucleotides: TGTGCCAGCAGAAGTAGGGAAGGGGAGAGCTCACCCCTCCACTTT.

Ten or more counts support this clonotype. The rearrangement joins TRBV27 to TRBJ1-6, with TRBD1 as a possible D gene (6 bases). This CDR3 is built from 15 residues. The germline V gene encodes CDR1 MNHEY and CDR2 SMNVEV (reference sequence). With 8 bases removed from V and 0 bases from J, the gap between germline ends came to 11 bases. CDR3 sequence: CASRPDSSYNSPLHF. CDR3 nucleotide sequence: TGTGCCAGCCGCCCGGACAGCTCCTATAATTCACCCCTCCACTTT.

There are many counts of this clonotype. The CDR3 sequence: CASRRRNSPLHF. The CDR3 DNA sequence: TGTGCCAGCAGGAGAAGAAATTCACCCCTCCACTTT. The V and J genes are TRBV12-3 or TRBV12-4 and TRBJ1-6; D gene unclear. V was clipped by 6 bases and J by 7 bases, with 7 bases between them. CDR3 length: 12 residues.

This sequence joins TRBV7-3 and TRBJ2-4; TRBD2 might be the D (5 bases). The CDR3 length is 12 residues. From germline, CDR1 is SGHTA and CDR2 FQGTGA. The germline V and J ends were trimmed by 5 bases and 5 bases, with 7 bases remaining between them. This CDR3 is CASSGAENIQYF. CDR3 DNA sequence: TGTGCCAGCAGCGGAGCGGAAAACATTCAGTACTTC.

This clonotype was observed at least ten times. This chain uses TRBV6-1 with TRBJ2-3, with 8 positions matching TRBD2. The trim removed 6 bases at V and 4 bases at J, leaving 15 bases unmatched. The CDR3 contains 17 residues. CDR1 MNHNS and CDR2 SASEGT come from the germline V gene. DNA of the CDR3: TGTGCCAGCAGCGTGACGTTTGGCGGGACTAGGCCAGATACGCAGTATTTT. Its protein product is CASSVTFGGTRPDTQYF.

This clonotype showed up many times. The V call is TRBV20-1, the J call TRBJ2-4; 13 positions match TRBD2. J lost 6 bases, V lost 0 bases, and 8 bases had no gene match. The CDR3 is 17 residues long. The germline gives CDR1 DFQATT, CDR2 SNEGSKA (reference sequence). The CDR3 loop is CSARDPRTSGSLNIQYF. The CDR3 region has the DNA TGCAGTGCTAGAGATCCGCGGACTAGCGGGAGTTTAAACATTCAGTACTTC.

The chain is built from TRBV18 and TRBJ2-7, with 8 bases matching TRBD1. With V trimmed by 4 bases and J by 2 bases, 16 bases remained unmatched. The V gene's germline CDR1 is KGHSH and CDR2 LQKENI. The CDR3 extends over 18 amino acids. Here the CDR3 DNA reads TGTGCCAGCTCACTTGGGCAGGGGGCTTTAAGGGCCGCCTACGAGCAGTACTTC. Its translation: CASSLGQGALRAAYEQYF.

This clonotype was detected ten times or more. The chain couples TRBV10-2 to TRBJ2-1; tentative D call: TRBD2 (5 bases). CDR1 is WSHSY and CDR2 is SAAADI in the germline V gene. Deletions cut 7 bases from V and 0 bases from J, with 10 bases between. The CDR3 spans 14 residues. As DNA, the CDR3 is TGCGCCAGCATTCGGGATACCTCCTACAATGAGCAGTTCTTC. It translates to CASIRDTSYNEQFF.

This clonotype is medium-sized (0.01 to 0.1%) in the sample. The gene calls are TRBV4-3 and TRBJ2-3; maybe TRBD1 (5 bases). Trimming stripped 0 bases from V and 2 bases from J, with 12 bases between. Germline V gives CDR1 LGHNA, CDR2 YSLEER. This CDR3 has 16 amino acids. This CDR3 is CASSQDMGRVTDTQYF. DNA of the CDR3: TGCGCCAGCAGCCAAGATATGGGCAGGGTCACAGATACGCAGTATTTT.

There are many counts of this clonotype. The genes are TRBV6-2 or TRBV6-3 and TRBJ2-1; maybe TRBD1 (5 bases). The V end was cut by 5 bases, the J end by 3 bases, with 17 bases between. This CDR3 is 16 amino acids long. CDR1 MNHEY and CDR2 SVGEGT come from the germline V gene. CDR3 in DNA: TGTGCCAGCAGTCCCTCCAGGGCAAACGTCTACAATGAGCAGTTCTTC. Translated, it gives CASSPSRANVYNEQFF.

In its sample, this clonotype was seen many times. The genes are TRBV7-9 and TRBJ1-5; D ambiguous. V lost 8 bases, J lost 0 bases, and 14 bases lay in between. CDR1 is SEHNR, CDR2 FQNEAQ, per germline (reference sequence). There are 15 residues in the CDR3. Here the CDR3 DNA reads TGTGCCAGCTCCGGCGGGCCCAATAGCAATCAGCCCCAGCATTTT. It is translated as CASSGGPNSNQPQHF.

This clonotype came up many times. DNA of the CDR3: TGTGCCAGCAGTTTTCGGGTAGAGACCCAGTACTTC. Protein product: CASSFRVETQYF. V is TRBV12-3 or TRBV12-4 and J is TRBJ2-5; no reliable D call. The length of the CDR3 is 12 residues. V dropped 3 bases and J dropped 4 bases, with 6 bases sitting between them.

This clonotype is labeled medium-sized (0.01 to 0.1%). The chain has TRBV4-1 and TRBJ2-1, with 8 bases lining up with TRBD1. Germline CDR1 MGHRA, CDR2 YSYEKL. The CDR3 length is 17 residues. The V segment lost 0 bases and the J segment 5 bases; nucleotides outside the gene matches: 9. The CDR3 loop is CASSQDGGGTGDNEQFF. CDR3 DNA: TGCGCCAGCAGCCAAGATGGGGGCGGGACAGGTGACAATGAGCAGTTCTTC.

There are many counts of this clonotype. The rearrangement joins TRBV20-1 to TRBJ1-5; D gene uncertain. Germline CDR1 is DFQATT and CDR2 is SNEGSKA (reference sequence). The V end lost 3 bases, the J end lost 0 bases, and 9 bases lay between the germline ends. This CDR3 is 14 amino acids long. In DNA, the CDR3 is TGCAGTGCTAGCGAAGACGGTAGCAATCAGCCCCAGCATTTT. It codes for CSASEDGSNQPQHF.

The chain carries TRBV11-1 and TRBJ2-1; D is tentatively TRBD1 or TRBD2 (5 bases each). In germline, CDR1 is SGHAT, CDR2 FQDESV (reference sequence). The CDR3 sequence is 16 residues long. Trimming took off 4 bases at V and 7 bases at J, with 20 bases between the two ends. The CDR3 loop reads CASSYPEGPKENEQFF. CDR3 bases: TGTGCCAGCAGCTATCCAGAGGGGCCAAAGGAGAATGAGCAGTTCTTC.

There are many counts of this clonotype. The chain recombines TRBV29-1 with TRBJ2-3; 7 nucleotides match TRBD1. V dropped 6 bases and J dropped 2; count of bases not matched to a gene: 5. The CDR3 consists of 13 residues. Germline V gives CDR1 SQVTM, CDR2 ANQGSEA. CDR3 amino acids: CSVRTGATDTQYF. In nucleotides, the CDR3 is TGCAGCGTAAGAACAGGGGCCACAGATACGCAGTATTTT.